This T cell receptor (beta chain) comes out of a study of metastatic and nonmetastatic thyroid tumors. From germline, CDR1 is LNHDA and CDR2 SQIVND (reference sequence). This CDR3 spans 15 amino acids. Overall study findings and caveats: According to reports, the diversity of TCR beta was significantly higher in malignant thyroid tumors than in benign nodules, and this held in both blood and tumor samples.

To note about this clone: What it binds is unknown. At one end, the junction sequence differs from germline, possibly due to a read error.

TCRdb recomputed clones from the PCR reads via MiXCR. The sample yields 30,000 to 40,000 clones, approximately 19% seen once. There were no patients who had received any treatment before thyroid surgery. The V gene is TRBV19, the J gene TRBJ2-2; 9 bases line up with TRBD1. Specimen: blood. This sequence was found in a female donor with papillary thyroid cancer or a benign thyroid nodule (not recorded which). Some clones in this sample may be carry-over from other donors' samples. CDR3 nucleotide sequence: TGTGCCAGTATTATAGACAGGGGGGGCACCGGTGAGCTGTTTTTT. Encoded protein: CASIIDRGGTGELFF.